This TCR beta chain was documented in a study of shared clonotypes between healthy human individuals. Overall study results and limits: Shared across a few donors were around 4.7% of the naive CD4 clonotypes. The four-donor shared clonotypes exceeded non-shared clonotypes in generation probability, with non-shared ones scoring lower. In general, naive subsets displayed greater estimated richness than memory subsets did.

Germline-derived CDR1 and CDR2 are SGHVS and FQNEAQ. The CDR3 length is 15 residues. With 1 base clipped from V and 8 bases from J, the junction kept 4 bases outside the gene matches. In the authors' workflow: From ImmunoSEQ came sequences covering only the junction and carrying no quality scores, so filtering differed. Sequencing was performed with immunoSEQ multiplex PCR; in TCRdb, only in-frame clones are kept and a portion is missing. V and J calls and clone size are as listed in that table; D and trimming were resolved from the DNA. The data show some 120,000 clones, about 63% seen once. A remark on this clone: Antigen: not known.

The source of this sequence is a woman in her thirties in good health. The chain recombines TRBV7-8 with TRBJ2-1; 11 nucleotides line up with TRBD2. Sequencing was done on a sample of memory CD8+ T cells sorted from blood. Indicated subset: CD45RO+ cells pooled with CCR7-negative TemRA cells. The DNA of the CDR3 is TGTGCCAGCAGCTTAGGTAGCGGGAGGGTCGATGAGCAGTTCTTC. Its protein product is CASSLGSGRVDEQFF.